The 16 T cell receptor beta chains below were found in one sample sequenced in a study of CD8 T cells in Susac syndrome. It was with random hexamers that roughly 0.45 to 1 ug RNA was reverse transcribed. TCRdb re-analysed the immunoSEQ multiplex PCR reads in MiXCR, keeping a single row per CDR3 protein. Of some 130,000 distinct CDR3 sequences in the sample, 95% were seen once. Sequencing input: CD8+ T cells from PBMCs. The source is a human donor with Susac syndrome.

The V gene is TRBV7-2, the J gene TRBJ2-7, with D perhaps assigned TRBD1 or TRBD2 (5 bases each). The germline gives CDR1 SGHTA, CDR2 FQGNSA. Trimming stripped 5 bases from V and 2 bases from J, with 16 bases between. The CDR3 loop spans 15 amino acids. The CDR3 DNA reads TGTGCCAGCAGCCTTCCTGATGGGGGAACCTACGAGCAGTACTTC. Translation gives CASSLPDGGTYEQYF.

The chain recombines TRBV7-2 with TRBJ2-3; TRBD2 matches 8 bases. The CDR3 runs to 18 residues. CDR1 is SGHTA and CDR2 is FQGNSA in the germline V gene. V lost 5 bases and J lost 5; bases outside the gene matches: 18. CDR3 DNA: TGTGCCAGCAGCCGCATAGGGGTGGCCGGGAGGGCTAAAGATACGCAGTATTTT. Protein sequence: CASSRIGVAGRAKDTQYF. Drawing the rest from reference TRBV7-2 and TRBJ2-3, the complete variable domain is GAGVSQSPSNKVTEKGKDVELRCDPISGHTALYWYRQSLGQGLEFLIYFQGNSAPDKSGLPSDRFSAERTGGSVSTLTIQRTQQEDSAVYLCASSRIGVAGRAKDTQYFGPGTRLTVL.

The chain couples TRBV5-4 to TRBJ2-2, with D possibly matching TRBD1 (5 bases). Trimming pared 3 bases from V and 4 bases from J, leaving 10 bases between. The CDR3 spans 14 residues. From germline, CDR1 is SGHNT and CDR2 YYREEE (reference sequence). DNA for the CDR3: TGTGCCAGCAGCTCGGAGACAGTCACCGGGGAGCTGTTTTTT. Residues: CASSSETVTGELFF.

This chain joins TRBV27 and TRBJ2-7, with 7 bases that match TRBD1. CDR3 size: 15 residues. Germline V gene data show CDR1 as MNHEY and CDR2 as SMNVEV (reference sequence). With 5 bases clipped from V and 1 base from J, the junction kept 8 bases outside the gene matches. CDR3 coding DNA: TGTGCCAGCAGTCTGCTGGGACAGTTTTCCTACGAGCAGTACTTC. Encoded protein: CASSLLGQFSYEQYF.

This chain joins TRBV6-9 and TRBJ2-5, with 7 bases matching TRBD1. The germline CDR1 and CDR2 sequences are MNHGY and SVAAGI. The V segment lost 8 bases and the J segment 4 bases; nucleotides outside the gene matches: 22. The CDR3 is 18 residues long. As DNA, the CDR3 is TGTGCCAGCGGAACCGGGACAGCACACCCCCCACCAAGAGAGACCCAGTACTTC. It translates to CASGTGTAHPPPRETQYF.

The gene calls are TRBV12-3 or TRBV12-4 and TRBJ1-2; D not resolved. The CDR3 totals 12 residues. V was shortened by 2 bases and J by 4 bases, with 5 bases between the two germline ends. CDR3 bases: TGTGCCAGCAGTTTAAGCCCCTATGGCTACACCTTC. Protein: CASSLSPYGYTF.

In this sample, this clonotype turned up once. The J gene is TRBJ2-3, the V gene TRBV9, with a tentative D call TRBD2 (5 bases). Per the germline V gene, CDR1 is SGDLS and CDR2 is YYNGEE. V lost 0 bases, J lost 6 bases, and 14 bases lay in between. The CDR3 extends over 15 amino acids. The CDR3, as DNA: TGTGCCAGCAGCGTAGAGGGAACCACGGGGGATACGCAGTATTTT. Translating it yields CASSVEGTTGDTQYF.

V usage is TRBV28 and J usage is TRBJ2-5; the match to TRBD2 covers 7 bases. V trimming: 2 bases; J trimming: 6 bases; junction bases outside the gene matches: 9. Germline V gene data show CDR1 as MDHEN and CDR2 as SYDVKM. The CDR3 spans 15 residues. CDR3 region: CASSLLAVRVKTQYF. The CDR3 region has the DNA TGTGCCAGCAGTTTACTAGCGGTGAGGGTTAAGACCCAGTACTTC.

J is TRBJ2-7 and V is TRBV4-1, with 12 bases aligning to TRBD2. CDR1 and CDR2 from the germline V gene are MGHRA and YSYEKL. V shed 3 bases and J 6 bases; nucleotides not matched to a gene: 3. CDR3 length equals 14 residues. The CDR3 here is CASSHLAGGSEQYF. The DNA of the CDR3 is TGCGCCAGCAGCCATCTAGCGGGGGGGAGCGAGCAGTACTTC.

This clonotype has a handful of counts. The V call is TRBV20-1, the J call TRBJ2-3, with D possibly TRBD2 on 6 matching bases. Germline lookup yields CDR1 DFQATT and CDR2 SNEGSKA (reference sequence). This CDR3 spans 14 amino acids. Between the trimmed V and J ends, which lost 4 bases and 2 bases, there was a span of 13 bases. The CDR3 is CSATTRQDTDTQYF. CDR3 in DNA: TGCAGTGCTACGACTAGACAAGACACAGATACGCAGTATTTT.

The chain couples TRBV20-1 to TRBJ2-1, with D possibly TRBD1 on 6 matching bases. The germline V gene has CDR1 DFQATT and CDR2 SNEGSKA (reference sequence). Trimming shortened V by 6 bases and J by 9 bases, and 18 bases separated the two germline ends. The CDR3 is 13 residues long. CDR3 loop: CSAIYREGVEQFF. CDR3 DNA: TGCAGTGCAATCTACAGGGAAGGCGTTGAGCAGTTCTTC.

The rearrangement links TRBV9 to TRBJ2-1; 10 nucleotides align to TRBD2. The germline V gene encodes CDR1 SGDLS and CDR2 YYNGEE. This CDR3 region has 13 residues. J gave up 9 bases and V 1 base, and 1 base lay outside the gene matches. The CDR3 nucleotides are TGTGCCAGCAGCGTAACTAGCGGGGCTGAGCAGTTCTTC. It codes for CASSVTSGAEQFF.

The CDR3 loop is CATSDSAGELFF. DNA of the CDR3: TGTGCCACCAGTGATTCGGCCGGGGAGCTGTTTTTT. V usage is TRBV24-1 and J usage is TRBJ2-2; D call uncertain. CDR3 size: 12 residues. Germline CDR1 reads KGHDR; CDR2 reads SFDVKD. V was clipped by 2 bases and J by 6 bases, with 3 bases between them.

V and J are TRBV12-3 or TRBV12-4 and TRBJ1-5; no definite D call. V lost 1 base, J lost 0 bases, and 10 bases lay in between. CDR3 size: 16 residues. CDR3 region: CASSLDSFYSNQPQHF. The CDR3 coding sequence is TGTGCCAGCAGTTTAGACAGCTTCTATAGCAATCAGCCCCAGCATTTT.

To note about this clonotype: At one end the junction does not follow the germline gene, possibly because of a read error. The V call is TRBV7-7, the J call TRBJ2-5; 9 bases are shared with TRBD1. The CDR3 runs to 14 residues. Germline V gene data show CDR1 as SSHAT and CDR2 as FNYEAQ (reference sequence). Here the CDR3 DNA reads TGTGCTAGCAGCCGGACAGGGGTACAAGAGACCCAGTACTTC. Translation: CASSRTGVQETQYF.

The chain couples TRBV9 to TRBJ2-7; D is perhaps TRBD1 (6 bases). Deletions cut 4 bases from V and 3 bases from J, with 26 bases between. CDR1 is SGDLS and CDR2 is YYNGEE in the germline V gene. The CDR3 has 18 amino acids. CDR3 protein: CASSSEGDTGHLDYEQYF. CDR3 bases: TGTGCCAGCAGCTCCGAGGGGGATACAGGCCACCTCGACTACGAGCAGTACTTC.